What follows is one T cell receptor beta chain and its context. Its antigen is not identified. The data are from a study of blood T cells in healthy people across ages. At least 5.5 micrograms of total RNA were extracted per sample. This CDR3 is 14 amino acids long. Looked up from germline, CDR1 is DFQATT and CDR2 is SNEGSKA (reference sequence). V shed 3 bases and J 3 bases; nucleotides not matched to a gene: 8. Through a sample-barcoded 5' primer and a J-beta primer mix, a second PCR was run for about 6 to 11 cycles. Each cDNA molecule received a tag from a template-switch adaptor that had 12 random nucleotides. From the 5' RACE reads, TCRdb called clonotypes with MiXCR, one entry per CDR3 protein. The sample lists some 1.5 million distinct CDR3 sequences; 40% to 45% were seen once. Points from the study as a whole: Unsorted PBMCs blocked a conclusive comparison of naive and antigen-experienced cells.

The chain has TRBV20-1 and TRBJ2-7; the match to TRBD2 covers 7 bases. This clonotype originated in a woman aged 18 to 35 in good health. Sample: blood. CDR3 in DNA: TGCAGTGCTAGGGACGGGGGGTTTGACTACGAGCAGTACTTC. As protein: CSARDGGFDYEQYF.